This record looks at one T cell receptor (beta chain) sequence and its context. Its antigen is as yet unknown. The source of the sample is a study of blood T cells in healthy people across ages. Primed by a sample-barcoded 5' primer and a J-beta primer mix, a second PCR proceeded for about 7 to 12 cycles. TCRdb reprocessed the 5' RACE reads via MiXCR and lists one record per CDR3 protein. The profile covers about 730,000 distinct CDR3 sequences, with around 40% appearing a single time and roughly 19% taken by the ten largest. Every sample gave at least 5 micrograms of total RNA when it was extracted. V was pared by 2 bases and J by 5 bases, with 4 bases of the junction left unmatched. The CDR3 is made up of 15 amino acids. Whole-study findings and limits: PBMC samples, being unsorted, prevented any conclusive comparison of naive and antigen-experienced cells.

Sequencing used blood. This sequence originates from a woman aged 55-69 years in good health. This chain joins TRBV12-3 or TRBV12-4 and TRBJ1-5; the match to TRBD1 covers 9 bases. This CDR3 reads CASSLRQGEDQPQHF. The CDR3 coding sequence is TGTGCCAGCAGTTTACGACAGGGGGAGGATCAGCCCCAGCATTTT.